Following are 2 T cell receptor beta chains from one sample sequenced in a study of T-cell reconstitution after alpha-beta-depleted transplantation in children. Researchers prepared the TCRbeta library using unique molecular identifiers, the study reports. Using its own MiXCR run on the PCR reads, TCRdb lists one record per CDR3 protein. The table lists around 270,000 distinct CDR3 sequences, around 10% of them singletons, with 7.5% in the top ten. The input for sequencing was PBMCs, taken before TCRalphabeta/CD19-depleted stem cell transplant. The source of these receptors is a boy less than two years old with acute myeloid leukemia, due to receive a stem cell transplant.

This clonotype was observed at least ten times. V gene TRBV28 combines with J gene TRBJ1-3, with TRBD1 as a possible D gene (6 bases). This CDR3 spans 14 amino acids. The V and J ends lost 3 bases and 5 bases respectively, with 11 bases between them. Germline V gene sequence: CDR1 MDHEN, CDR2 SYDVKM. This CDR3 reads CASSFPDRRNTIYF. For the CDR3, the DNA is TGTGCCAGCAGTTTTCCGGACAGAAGAAACACCATATATTTT.

In DNA form, the CDR3 reads TGCAGCGTTGTCAGGGAGAACTATGGCTACACCTTC. Translated, it gives CSVVRENYGYTF. The J gene is TRBJ1-2, the V gene TRBV29-1, with a tentative D call TRBD1 (5 bases). V was cut by 4 bases and J by 2 bases, with 8 bases left in between. This CDR3 spans 12 amino acids. Germline V lookup: CDR1 SQVTM, CDR2 ANQGSEA. Full variable domain (missing parts from reference TRBV29-1 and TRBJ1-2): SAVISQKPSRDICQRGTSLTIQCQVDSQVTMMFWYRQQPGQSLTLIATANQGSEATYESGFVIDKFPISRPNLTFSTLTVSNMSPEDSSIYLCSVVRENYGYTFGSGTRLTVV.